This paragraph covers one T cell receptor (beta chain) sequence. This clone's antigen is unknown. No clone much larger than this one lies a single base away; base qualities are absent. The sample is drawn from a study of lymphopenia after photon versus proton radiotherapy (dated by TCRdb to between 2018 and 2021). General notes on the study: In patients with gastrointestinal tumors who developed high-grade lymphopenia, the study compared the immunological effects of photon radiation therapy with those of proton radiation therapy. The roughly 21 patients in the cohort had gastrointestinal tumors, were treated with either photon or proton therapy, and subsequently developed lymphopenia. The study aimed to characterize how the two radiation modalities differ in their impact on the immune system. Overall study outcomes, separate from this receptor: Relative stability during treatment was observed in proton-treated patients, whereas loss of naive T cells and TCR diversity and gain of effector/memory populations were observed in photon-treated patients. The survival association was assessed only in patients who died, and better survival with proton therapy was presented by the authors as a possibility rather than a demonstrated result. After the lymphocyte count nadir, photon-treated repertoires showed oligoclonal expansion, especially of CD8+ Temra cells, which drove the drop in diversity. Across the cohort, an inverse correlation was found between a larger post-nadir drop in TCR diversity and overall survival time among patients who died.

Libraries came from the immunoSEQ multiplex PCR assay. Deep sequencing of rearranged TCR beta loci, alongside multiparametric flow cytometry, was used to profile T cell repertoires. TCRdb's version of the immuneACCESS table is confined to in-frame rearrangements and falls short of the full clone set. An unresolved V gene accounts for under half of the shortfall where checked; the remainder is of unknown origin. This sample is represented by 50,000 to 65,000 clones; roughly nine tenths of them were singletons. Roughly 13% of the sample comes from the top ten. The receptor was isolated from a man at least 80 years old with esophageal cancer. The source material was peripheral blood, sampled from a patient treated with proton-based radiotherapy.

The CDR3 protein sequence reads: CASSSRTRGLSYEQYF. In nucleotide form, the sequence is TGTGCCAGCAGCAGCCGCACCAGGGGGCTCTCCTACGAGCAGTACTTC. The V and J genes are TRBV7-9 and TRBJ2-7, and TRBD1 aligns with 8 junction nucleotides. Its CDR3 holds 16 amino acids, cysteine through phenylalanine. Only the CDR3 DNA is retained, 48 bases long and in frame from the first base. Per the germline V gene (reference sequence), SEHNR is the CDR1 and FQNEAQ is the CDR2. Germline trimming: 5 bases from V, 0 bases from J; junction bases outside gene matches: 9.